This entry describes one TCR beta chain. Germline CDR1 reads SQVTM; CDR2 reads ANQGSEA. The CDR3 is 13 residues long. V was cut by 4 bases and J by 0 bases, with 7 bases left in between. The sample originates from a study of T cell changes during pregnancy in multiple sclerosis. Measured with immunoSEQ multiplex PCR; TCRdb has only the in-frame clones, and not every one. The table has about 57,000 clones, approximately 90% seen once. The source was peripheral blood, collected after pregnancy. V and J are TRBV29-1 and TRBJ1-3; D is unclear. The TCR originated in a female donor in good health, enrolled as a control in a pregnancy study. The CDR3 region is CSVVANSGNTIYF. In nucleotides, the CDR3 is TGCAGCGTTGTAGCGAACTCTGGAAACACCATATATTTT.